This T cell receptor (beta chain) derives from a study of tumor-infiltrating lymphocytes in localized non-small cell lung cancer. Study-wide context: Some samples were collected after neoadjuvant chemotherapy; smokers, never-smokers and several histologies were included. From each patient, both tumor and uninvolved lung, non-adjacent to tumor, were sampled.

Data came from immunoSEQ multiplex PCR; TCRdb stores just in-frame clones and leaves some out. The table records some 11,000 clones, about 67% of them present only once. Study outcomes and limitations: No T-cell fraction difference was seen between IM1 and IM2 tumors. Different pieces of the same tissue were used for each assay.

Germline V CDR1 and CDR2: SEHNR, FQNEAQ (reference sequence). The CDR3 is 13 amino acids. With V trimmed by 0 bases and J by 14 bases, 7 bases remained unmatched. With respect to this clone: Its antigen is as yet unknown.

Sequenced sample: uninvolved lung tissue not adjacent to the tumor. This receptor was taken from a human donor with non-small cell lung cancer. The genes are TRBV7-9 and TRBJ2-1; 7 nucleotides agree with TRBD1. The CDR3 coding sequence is TGTGCCAGCAGCTTAGCCGCCGGGACAGAGGAGTTCTTC. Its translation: CASSLAAGTEEFF.